These 9 T cell receptor beta chains came from one sample sequenced in a study of blood T cell repertoires in COVID-19. The assay was immunoSEQ multiplex PCR, and TCRdb's table has in-frame clones only and misses some. The sample records about 250,000 clones, about 85% being singletons. Sequenced input: peripheral blood. These receptors originate from a man aged 18 to 35 with active or convalescent COVID-19.

J is TRBJ1-2 and V is TRBV7-8; D gene ambiguous. V shed 1 base and J shed 4 bases, with 13 bases lying between them. The germline CDR1 and CDR2 sequences are SGHVS and FQNEAQ. CDR3 length: 15 amino acids. The CDR3 spells CASSLVARGGYGYTF. In nucleotides, the CDR3 is TGTGCCAGCAGCTTAGTCGCCCGGGGTGGCTATGGCTACACCTTC.

The CDR3 coding sequence is TGTGCCAGTACTGTCCTACCATATAGCAATCAGCCCCAGCATTTT. Translation gives CASTVLPYSNQPQHF. The rearrangement links TRBV19 to TRBJ1-5; D is unclear. The germline gives CDR1 LNHDA, CDR2 SQIVND (reference sequence). Trimming pared 7 bases from V and 0 bases from J, leaving 13 bases between. The CDR3 loop spans 15 amino acids.

V is TRBV7-3 and J is TRBJ2-3, with 9 nucleotides matching TRBD2. The V and J ends lost 1 base and 4 bases, in that order; junction bases with no gene match: 6. Per the germline V gene, CDR1 is SGHTA and CDR2 is FQGTGA. The CDR3 is 16 amino acids. The CDR3: CASSLMPRGGSDTQYF. As DNA, the CDR3 is TGTGCCAGCAGCTTAATGCCGCGGGGGGGCTCAGATACGCAGTATTTT.

The chain has TRBV28 and TRBJ1-1, with no clear D. Germline V gene data show CDR1 as MDHEN and CDR2 as SYDVKM. The CDR3 length is 12 residues. V lost 5 bases, J lost 11 bases, and 15 bases lay in between. The CDR3 sequence: CASSPGQRSAFF. The CDR3 DNA reads TGTGCCAGCAGTCCGGGTCAAAGAAGTGCTTTCTTT. Full variable domain (remainder filled in from reference TRBV28 and TRBJ1-1): DVKVTQSSRYLVKRTGEKVFLECVQDMDHENMFWYRQDPGLGLRLIYFSYDVKMKEKGDIPEGYSVSREKKERFSLILESASTNQTSMYLCASSPGQRSAFFGQGTRLTVV.

This sequence joins TRBV20-1 and TRBJ2-3; D call uncertain. The CDR3 is made up of 13 amino acids. Trimming removed 3 bases from V and 6 bases from J, with 13 bases in between. Per the germline V gene, CDR1 is DFQATT and CDR2 is SNEGSKA (reference sequence). CDR3 DNA sequence: TGCAGTGCTAGTCCCAGCGCCGCGGATACGCAGTATTTT. Amino acids: CSASPSAADTQYF.

This clone is a singleton in its sample. This chain connects TRBV11-2 to TRBJ2-1, with D hard to call. Trimming removed 0 bases from V and 9 bases from J, with 9 bases in between. The CDR3 totals 13 residues. The germline V gene has CDR1 SGHAT and CDR2 FQNNGV. The CDR3 loop reads CASSLDRVSEQFF. Here the CDR3 DNA reads TGTGCCAGCAGCTTAGATCGAGTGTCTGAGCAGTTCTTC.

The chain employs TRBV10-3 and TRBJ2-6, with D uncertain. Germline CDR1 is ENHRY and CDR2 is SYGVKD. V was trimmed by 8 bases and J by 0 bases, leaving 8 bases between them. The length of the CDR3 is 14 residues. CDR3 DNA: TGTGCCATCTCCGACAACTCTGGGGCCAACGTCCTGACTTTC. This translates into CAISDNSGANVLTF.

The chain carries TRBV9 and TRBJ2-7, with 7 nucleotides matching TRBD1. V gave up 3 bases and J gave up 1 base; unmatched junction bases: 4. CDR3 length equals 14 residues. Germline CDR1 and CDR2: SGDLS and YYNGEE. CDR3 sequence (DNA): TGTGCCAGCAGCGGAGGGGGCACTTCCTACGAGCAGTACTTC. This codes for CASSGGGTSYEQYF.

This sequence joins TRBV21-1 and TRBJ1-1; the table's D call TRBD1 went unverified against the DNA. TRBV21-1 is noted as a pseudogene. This CDR3 region has 14 residues. The chain's CDR3 is CASSIKGENTEAFF. The CDR3 DNA reads TGTGCCAGCAGCATAAAAGGGGAAAACACTGAAGCTTTCTTT.